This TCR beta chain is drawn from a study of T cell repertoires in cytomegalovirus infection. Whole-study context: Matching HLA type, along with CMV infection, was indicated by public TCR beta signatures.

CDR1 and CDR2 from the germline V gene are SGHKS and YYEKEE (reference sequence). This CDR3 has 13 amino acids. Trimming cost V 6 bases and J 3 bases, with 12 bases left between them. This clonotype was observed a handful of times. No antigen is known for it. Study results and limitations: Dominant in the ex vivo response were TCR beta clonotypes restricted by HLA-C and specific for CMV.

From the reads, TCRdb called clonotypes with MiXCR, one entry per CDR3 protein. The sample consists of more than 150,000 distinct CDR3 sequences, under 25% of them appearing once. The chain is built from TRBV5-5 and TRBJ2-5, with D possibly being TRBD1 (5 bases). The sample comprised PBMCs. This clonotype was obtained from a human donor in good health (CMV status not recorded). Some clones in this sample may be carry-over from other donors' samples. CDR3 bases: TGTGCCAGCACCGAAGGGGTGGAAGAGACCCAGTACTTC. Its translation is CASTEGVEETQYF.